This is a list of T cell receptor beta chains from one sample in a study of chemoradiotherapy in HPV16-positive cancers. TCRdb's copy holds only in-frame clones and misses some; the assay was immunoSEQ multiplex PCR. The sample has about 1,800 clones, about 96% seen once. The source was tumor tissue, collected from a patient who underwent chemoradiotherapy. The receptors here all came from a human donor with HPV-associated anogenital cancer. Both conserved end residues are part of each CDR3. The D gene is left open where the match is weak. Part of the rows lack a size; the others show once, few, many or a class for expanded clones.

-	TRBV6-1	13	once	TRBJ2-7	CASSEGSVREQYF	TGTGCCAGCAGTGAGGGTAGCGTGCGCGAGCAGTACTTC
TRBD1	TRBV27	15	-	TRBJ2-5	CASSLVRQGEETQYF	TGTGCCAGCTCCCTCGTGCGACAGGGGGAAGAGACCCAGTACTTC
-	TRBV10-3	12	-	TRBJ2-3	CAIRGNTDTQYF	TGTGCCATCCGAGGGAATACAGATACGCAGTATTTT
-	TRBV2	15	-	TRBJ1-1	CASNRGAGVNTEAFF	TGTGCCAGCAACCGGGGGGCGGGTGTGAACACTGAAGCTTTCTTT
-	TRBV7-9	13	-	TRBJ2-7	CASSPYGQDEQYF	TGTGCCAGCAGCCCCTACGGCCAGGACGAGCAGTACTTC
-	TRBV18	15	-	TRBJ1-2	CASSLPGTLGYGYTF	TGTGCCAGCTCCCTCCCGGGGACACTGGGCTATGGCTACACCTTC
TRBD2	TRBV9	15	-	TRBJ2-1	CASSNLAGGRNEQFF	TGTGCCAGCAGCAATCTAGCGGGGGGCCGGAACGAGCAGTTCTTC
-	TRBV5-4	13	once	TRBJ1-5	CASSYNTGQPQHF	TGTGCCAGCAGCTACAACACAGGGCAGCCCCAGCATTTT
-	TRBV5-1	15	-	TRBJ2-3	CASSRDRGSTDTQYF	TGCGCCAGCAGTCGTGATCGCGGGAGCACAGATACGCAGTATTTT
-	TRBV6-5	12	-	TRBJ2-3	CASSARADTQYF	TGTGCCAGCAGTGCTAGGGCAGATACGCAGTATTTT
-	TRBV27	14	-	TRBJ1-3	CASSLTRSGNTIYF	TGTGCCAGCAGTTTAACCAGATCTGGAAACACCATATATTTT
-	TRBV9	16	-	TRBJ2-7	CASSPLLRAAAYEQYF	TGTGCCAGCAGCCCTCTCTTGAGGGCAGCGGCCTACGAGCAGTACTTC
TRBD2	TRBV7-9	19	once	TRBJ2-1	CASSLPSGREAVPYNEQFF	TGTGCCAGCAGCTTACCTAGCGGGAGGGAGGCCGTGCCCTATAATGAGCAGTTCTTC
TRBD2	TRBV19	15	-	TRBJ2-1	CASSIGEGRYNEQFF	TGTGCCAGTAGTATCGGGGAGGGCCGTTACAATGAGCAGTTCTTC
-	TRBV10-2	16	-	TRBJ2-2	CASTRIRDPNTGELFF	TGCGCCAGCACAAGAATCCGGGACCCGAACACCGGGGAGCTGTTTTTT
-	TRBV11-2	11	once	TRBJ1-2	CASSPGSGYTF	TGTGCCAGCAGCCCTGGGAGCGGCTACACCTTC
-	TRBV18	16	-	TRBJ1-2	CASSPRSGEPNYGYTF	TGTGCCAGCTCACCACGGTCCGGGGAGCCAAACTATGGCTACACCTTC
-	TRBV5-4	13	-	TRBJ2-7	CASSAPRTYEQYF	TGTGCCAGCAGCGCACCAAGAACCTACGAGCAGTACTTC
-	TRBV30	20	-	TRBJ1-3	CAWSVPLARAFVSSGNTIYF	TGTGCCTGGAGTGTCCCCCTCGCCAGGGCTTTCGTTAGCTCTGGAAACACCATATATTTT
-	TRBV6-1	15	-	TRBJ2-7	CASSILATEAYEQYF	TGTGCCAGCAGTATACTGGCGACAGAAGCCTACGAGCAGTACTTC
-	TRBV10-3	16	-	TRBJ2-7	CAISETIPSGTDEQYF	TGTGCCATCAGTGAGACTATCCCATCGGGAACGGACGAGCAGTACTTC
TRBD1	TRBV4-2	15	-	TRBJ2-7	CASSQADRGDYEQYF	TGTGCCAGCAGCCAGGCGGACAGGGGGGACTACGAGCAGTACTTC